This T cell receptor beta chain derives from a study of blood T cell repertoires in COVID-19. Study-wide background: COVID-19 samples from acute and convalescent phases originated in the United States, Italy and Spain.

The table came from immunoSEQ multiplex PCR; TCRdb's copy has only in-frame clones and leaves some out. Of fewer than 250,000 clones listed, 80% to 90% are singletons. The germline gives CDR1 ENHRY, CDR2 SYGVKD. With 7 bases clipped from V and 2 bases from J, the junction kept 10 bases outside the gene matches. The CDR3 extends over 18 amino acids. The rearrangement joins TRBV10-3 to TRBJ2-1; the match to TRBD2 covers 14 bases. Sequenced material: PBMCs or T cells enriched from blood (not recorded which). The TCR originated in a woman in her forties with acute COVID-19. CDR3 residues: CAIITGTSGSLPYNEQFF. The DNA of the CDR3 is TGTGCCATCATTACTGGGACTAGCGGGAGTCTCCCCTACAATGAGCAGTTCTTC.